The present T cell receptor beta chain was sequenced within a study of Graves' ophthalmopathy and Graves' hyperthyroidism. Using RNA transcripts, the TCR beta CDR3 regions were amplified. Amplification began with first-round RT-PCR using HTBI primers, then second-round multiplex PCR was performed. TCRdb fed the multiplex PCR reads into MiXCR, producing one record per CDR3 protein. The sample includes roughly 1.1 million distinct CDR3 sequences, roughly two fifths of them seen just once. As concerns this clonotype: The germline gene is not matched at one end of the junction; a read error may be the cause.

Germline assignment: CDR1 SGHVS and CDR2 FQNEAQ. The CDR3 loop spans 15 amino acids. The gene calls are TRBV7-8 and TRBJ1-5, with D unclear. The origin of this receptor is an adult man with Graves' hyperthyroidism. Sequenced: peripheral blood or thyroid tissue (not recorded which). In nucleotides, the CDR3 is TGTGCCAGCAGCTTAGCCGCGGGCAGCAATCAGTCCCAGCATTTT. Residues: CASSLAAGSNQSQHF. Supplemented by reference TRBV7-8 and TRBJ1-5, the full variable domain reads GAGVSQSPRYKVAKRGQDVALRCDPISGHVSLFWYQQALGQGPEFLTYFQNEAQLDKSGLPSDRFFAERPEGSVSTLKIQRTQQEDSAVYLCASSLAAGSNQSQHFGDGTRLSIL.